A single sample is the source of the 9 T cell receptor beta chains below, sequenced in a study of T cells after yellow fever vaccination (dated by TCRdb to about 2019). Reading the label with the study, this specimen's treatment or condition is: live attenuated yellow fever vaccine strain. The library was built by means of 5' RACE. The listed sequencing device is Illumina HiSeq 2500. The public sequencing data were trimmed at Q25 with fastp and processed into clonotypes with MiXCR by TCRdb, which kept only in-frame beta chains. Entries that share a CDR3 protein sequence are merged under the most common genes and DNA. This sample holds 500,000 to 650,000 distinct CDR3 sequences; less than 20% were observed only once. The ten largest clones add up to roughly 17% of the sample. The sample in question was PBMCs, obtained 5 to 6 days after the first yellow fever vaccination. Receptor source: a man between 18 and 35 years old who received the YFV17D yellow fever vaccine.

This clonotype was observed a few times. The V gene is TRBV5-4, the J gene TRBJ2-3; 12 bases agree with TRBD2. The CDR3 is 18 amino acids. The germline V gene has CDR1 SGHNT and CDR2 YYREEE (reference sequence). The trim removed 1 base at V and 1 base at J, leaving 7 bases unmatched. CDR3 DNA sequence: TGTGCCAGCAGCTTGAGAGTGACTAGCGGGGGAGGCACAGATACGCAGTATTTT. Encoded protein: CASSLRVTSGGGTDTQYF.

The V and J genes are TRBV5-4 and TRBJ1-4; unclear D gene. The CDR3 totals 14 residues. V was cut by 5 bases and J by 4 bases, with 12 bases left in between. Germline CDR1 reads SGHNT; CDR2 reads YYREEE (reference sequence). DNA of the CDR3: TGTGCCAGCAGTTATACGGGGATTAATGAAAAACTGTTTTTT. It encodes CASSYTGINEKLFF.

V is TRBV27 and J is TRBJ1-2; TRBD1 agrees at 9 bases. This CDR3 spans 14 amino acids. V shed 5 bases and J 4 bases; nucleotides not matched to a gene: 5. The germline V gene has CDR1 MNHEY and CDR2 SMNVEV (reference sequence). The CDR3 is CASSTGQGPYGYTF. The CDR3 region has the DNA TGTGCCAGCAGTACAGGACAGGGGCCCTATGGCTACACCTTC.

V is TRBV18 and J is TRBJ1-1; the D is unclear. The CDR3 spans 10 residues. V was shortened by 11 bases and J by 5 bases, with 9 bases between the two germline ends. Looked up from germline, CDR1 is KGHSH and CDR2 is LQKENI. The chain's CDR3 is CASEGTEAFF. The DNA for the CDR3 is TGTGCCTCGGAGGGTACTGAAGCTTTCTTT.

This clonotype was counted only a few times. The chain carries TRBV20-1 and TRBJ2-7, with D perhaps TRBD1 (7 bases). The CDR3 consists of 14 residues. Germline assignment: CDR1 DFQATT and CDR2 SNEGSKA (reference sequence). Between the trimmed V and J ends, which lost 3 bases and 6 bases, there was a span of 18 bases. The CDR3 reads CSARAEGANFEQYV. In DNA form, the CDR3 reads TGCAGTGCTAGGGCGGAGGGGGCTAATTTCGAGCAGTACGTC.

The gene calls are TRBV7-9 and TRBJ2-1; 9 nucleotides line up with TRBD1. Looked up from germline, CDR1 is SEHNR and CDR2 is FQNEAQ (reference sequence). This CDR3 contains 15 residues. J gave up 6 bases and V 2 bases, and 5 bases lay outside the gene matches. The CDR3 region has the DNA TGTGCCAGCAGCTTAACCCGGACAGGGGCCAATGAGCAGTTCTTC. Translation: CASSLTRTGANEQFF. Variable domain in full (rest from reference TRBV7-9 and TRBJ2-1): DTGVSQNPRHKITKRGQNVTFRCDPISEHNRLYWYRQTLGQGPEFLTYFQNEAQLEKSRLLSDRFSAERPKGSFSTLEIQRTEQGDSAMYLCASSLTRTGANEQFFGPGTRLTVL.

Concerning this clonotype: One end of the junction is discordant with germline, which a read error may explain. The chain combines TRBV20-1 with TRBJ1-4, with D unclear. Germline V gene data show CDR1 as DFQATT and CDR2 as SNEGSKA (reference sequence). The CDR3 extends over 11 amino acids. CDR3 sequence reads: CCARPDEKLFF. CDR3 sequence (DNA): TGCTGTGCTAGGCCGGATGAAAAACTGTTTTTT.

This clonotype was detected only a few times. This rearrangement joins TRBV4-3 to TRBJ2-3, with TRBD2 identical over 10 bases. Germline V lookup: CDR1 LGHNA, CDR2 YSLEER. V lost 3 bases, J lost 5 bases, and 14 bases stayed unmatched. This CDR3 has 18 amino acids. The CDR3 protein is CASSQIAGGPSWKDTQYF. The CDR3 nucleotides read TGCGCCAGCAGCCAGATAGCGGGGGGACCCTCCTGGAAAGATACGCAGTATTTT.

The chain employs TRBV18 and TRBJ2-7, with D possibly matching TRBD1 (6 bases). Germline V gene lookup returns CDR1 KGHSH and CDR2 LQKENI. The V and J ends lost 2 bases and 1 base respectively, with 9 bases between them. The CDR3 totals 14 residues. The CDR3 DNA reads TGTGCCAGCTCACCAGCAGGGGATTCCTACGAGCAGTACTTC. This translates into CASSPAGDSYEQYF.